The clone carrying this T cell receptor (beta chain) was seen at least ten times. Antigen: not known. The CDR3 contains 14 residues. V was trimmed by 0 bases and J by 7 bases, leaving 14 bases between them. In germline, CDR1 is SGHRS, CDR2 YFSETQ. TCRdb re-called the 5' RACE reads through MiXCR, storing one row per CDR3 protein. Among roughly 190,000 distinct CDR3 sequences listed, around 20% were seen once. The sample belongs to a study of T-cell memory formation after mild COVID-19. Study findings and constraints: Memory from before infection featured some responding clones, which suggests cross-reactive memory joined.

V usage is TRBV5-1 and J usage is TRBJ2-7; the D gene is possibly TRBD1 (5 bases). The sequence derives from an adult woman who had mild COVID-19 (a few samples of this study predate the infection). Cell type and time point are not known. Specimen: PBMCs or a T cell subset sorted from them (not recorded which). The CDR3 DNA sequence: TGCGCCAGCAGCTTGGCCTTCAGGGCGCAGGAGCAGTACTTC. Its translation: CASSLAFRAQEQYF.